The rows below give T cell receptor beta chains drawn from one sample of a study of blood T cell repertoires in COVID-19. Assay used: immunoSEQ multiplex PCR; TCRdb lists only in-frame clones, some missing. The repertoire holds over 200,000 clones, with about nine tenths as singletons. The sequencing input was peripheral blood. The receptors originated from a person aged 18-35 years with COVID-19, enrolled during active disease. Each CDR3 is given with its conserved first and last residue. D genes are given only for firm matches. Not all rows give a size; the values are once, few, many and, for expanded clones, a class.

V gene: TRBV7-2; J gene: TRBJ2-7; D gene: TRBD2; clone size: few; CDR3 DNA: TGTGCCAGCAGCTTCACTAGCGGGAGTATCTACGAGCAGTACTTC; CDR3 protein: CASSFTSGSIYEQYF
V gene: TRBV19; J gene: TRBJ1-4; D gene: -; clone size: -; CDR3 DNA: TGTGCCAGTATGACAGGCGGTGAAAAACTGTTTTTT; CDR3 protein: CASMTGGEKLFF
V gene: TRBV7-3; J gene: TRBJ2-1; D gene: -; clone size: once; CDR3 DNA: TGTGCCAGCAACCCCGTGGGGCAGGGGAACAATGAGCAGTTCTTC; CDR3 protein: CASNPVGQGNNEQFF
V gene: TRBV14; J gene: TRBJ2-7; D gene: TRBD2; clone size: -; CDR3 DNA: TGTGCCAGCAGCCTGGCTGGCGGGAGTTACGAGCAGTACTTC; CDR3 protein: CASSLAGGSYEQYF
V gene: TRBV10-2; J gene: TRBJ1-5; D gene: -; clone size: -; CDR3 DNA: TGCGCCAGCAGTGAGTCGGTGGACAGACATCAGCCCCAGCATTTT; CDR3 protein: CASSESVDRHQPQHF
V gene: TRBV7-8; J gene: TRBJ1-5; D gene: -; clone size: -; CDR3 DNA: TGTGCCAGCAGCTTAGTTAGAGGTCAGCCCCAGCATTTT; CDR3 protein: CASSLVRGQPQHF
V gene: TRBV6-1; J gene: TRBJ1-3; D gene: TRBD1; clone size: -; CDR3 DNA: TGTGCCAGCAGTGACAGATTAACAGGGGTCTCTGGAAACACCATATATTTT; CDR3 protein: CASSDRLTGVSGNTIYF
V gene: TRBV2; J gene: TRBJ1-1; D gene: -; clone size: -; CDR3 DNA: TGTGCCAGCATACAGGGCGGGGGGACTGAAGCTTTCTTT; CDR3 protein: CASIQGGGTEAFF
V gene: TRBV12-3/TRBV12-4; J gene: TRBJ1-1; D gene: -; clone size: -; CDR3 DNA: TGTGCCAGCAGTTTATTCTCCGGGACTGAAGCTTTCTTT; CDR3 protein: CASSLFSGTEAFF
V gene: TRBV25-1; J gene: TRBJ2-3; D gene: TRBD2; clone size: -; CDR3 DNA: TGTGCCAGCAGTGCTCTTAGCGGGAGGGGAGGTAGCACAGATACGCAGTATTTT; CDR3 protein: CASSALSGRGGSTDTQYF
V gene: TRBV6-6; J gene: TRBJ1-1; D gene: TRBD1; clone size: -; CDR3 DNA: TGTGCCAGCAGTCACACTTCCCGCGACAGGGGAGGGGGTGAAGCTTTCTTT; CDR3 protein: CASSHTSRDRGGGEAFF
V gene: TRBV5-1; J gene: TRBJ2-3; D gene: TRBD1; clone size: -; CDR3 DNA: TGCGCCACCAGACAGGGGTCCGGAGATACGCAGTATTTT; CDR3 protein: CATRQGSGDTQYF
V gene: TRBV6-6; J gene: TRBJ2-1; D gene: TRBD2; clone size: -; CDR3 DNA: TGTGCCAGCAGTCACCTAAAGCTAGCGGGAGGATCACGGTACAATGAGCAGTTCTTC; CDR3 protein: CASSHLKLAGGSRYNEQFF
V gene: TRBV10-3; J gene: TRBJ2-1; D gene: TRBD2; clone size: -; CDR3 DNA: TGTGCCATCACCCTAGGGACTAGCGGGAGTGATGAGCAGTTCTTC; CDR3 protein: CAITLGTSGSDEQFF
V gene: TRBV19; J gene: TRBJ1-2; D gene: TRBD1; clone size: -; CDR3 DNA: TGTGCCAGTAGTATAGTTCCGACAGGGAACTATGGCTACACCTTC; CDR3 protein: CASSIVPTGNYGYTF
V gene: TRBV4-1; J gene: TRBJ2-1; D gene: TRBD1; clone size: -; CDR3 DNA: TGCGCCAGCAGCCAAAAACAGGGGTGGGACGAGCAGTTCTTC; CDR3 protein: CASSQKQGWDEQFF
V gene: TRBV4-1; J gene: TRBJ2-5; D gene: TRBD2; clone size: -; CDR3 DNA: TGCGCCAGCAGCCAAGTAGGACTAGCGGGAGTCGTGGAGACCCAGTACTTC; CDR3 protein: CASSQVGLAGVVETQYF
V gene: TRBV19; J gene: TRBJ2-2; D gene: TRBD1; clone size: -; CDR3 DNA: TGTGCCAGTAGTGAGGGACAGCCTAACACCGGGGAGCTGTTTTTT; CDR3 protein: CASSEGQPNTGELFF
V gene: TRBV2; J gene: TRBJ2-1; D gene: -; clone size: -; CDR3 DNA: TGTGCCAGCAGTGAAGGAGGCGGGGAGCAGTTCTTC; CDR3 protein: CASSEGGGEQFF
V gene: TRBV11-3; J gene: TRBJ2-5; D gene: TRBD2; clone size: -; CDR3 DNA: TGTGCCAGCAGCCAGCGGGAGGGCCTTTGGGGCCAAGAGACCCAGTACTTC; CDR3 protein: CASSQREGLWGQETQYF
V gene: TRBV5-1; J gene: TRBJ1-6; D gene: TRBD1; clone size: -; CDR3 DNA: TGCGCCAGCAGCCCCGGGACAGGGGAGTATTCACCCCTCCACTTT; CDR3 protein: CASSPGTGEYSPLHF
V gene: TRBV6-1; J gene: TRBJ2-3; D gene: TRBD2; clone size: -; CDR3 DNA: TGTGCCAGCAGTAAAGAAGCGGGAGGGCCCCCAGATACGCAGTATTTT; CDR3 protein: CASSKEAGGPPDTQYF
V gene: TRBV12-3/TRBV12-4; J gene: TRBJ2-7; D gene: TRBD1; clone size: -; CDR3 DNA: TGTGCCAGCAGTTGGGACAGCTACGAGCAGTACTTC; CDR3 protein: CASSWDSYEQYF
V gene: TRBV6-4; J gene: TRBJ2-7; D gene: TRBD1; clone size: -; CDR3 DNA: TGTGCCAGCGCCCTTTGGACAGGGGCCCAATTCTACGAGCAGTACTTC; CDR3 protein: CASALWTGAQFYEQYF
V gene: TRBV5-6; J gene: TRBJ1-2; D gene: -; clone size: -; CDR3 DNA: TGTGCCAGCAGCTTGCCTCAGTATGGCTACACCTTC; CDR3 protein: CASSLPQYGYTF
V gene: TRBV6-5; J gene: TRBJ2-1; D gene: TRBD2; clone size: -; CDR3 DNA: TGTGCCAGCAGTTACCAGCTAGCGGGGGGACGGAATGAGCAGTTCTTC; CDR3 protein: CASSYQLAGGRNEQFF
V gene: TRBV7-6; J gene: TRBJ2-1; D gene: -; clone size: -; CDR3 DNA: TGTGCCAGCAGTCCCAGGGGTAACGGCTACAATGAGCAGTTCTTC; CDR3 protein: CASSPRGNGYNEQFF
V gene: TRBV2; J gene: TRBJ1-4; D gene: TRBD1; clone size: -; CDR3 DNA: TGTGCCAGCACCCAAGACAGGGGCGGTGAAAAACTGTTTTTT; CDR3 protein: CASTQDRGGEKLFF
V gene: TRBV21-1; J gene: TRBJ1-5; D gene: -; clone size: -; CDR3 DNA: TGTGCCAGCAGCAAGGGACCACAGGGGGCTCAGCCCCAGCATTTT; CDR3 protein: CASSKGPQGAQPQHF
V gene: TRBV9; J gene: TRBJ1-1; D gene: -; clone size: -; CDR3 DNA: TGTGCCAGCAGCGTAGGCAGAGCGACTAACACTGAAGCTTTCTTT; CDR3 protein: CASSVGRATNTEAFF
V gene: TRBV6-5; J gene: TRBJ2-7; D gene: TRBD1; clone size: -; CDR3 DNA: TGTGCCAGCAGGGTCGGGACAGCCTACGAGCAGTACTTC; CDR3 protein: CASRVGTAYEQYF
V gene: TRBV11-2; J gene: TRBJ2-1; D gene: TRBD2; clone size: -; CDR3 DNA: TGTGCCAGCAGCTTAGACGAAGCGGGAGGTTACAATGAGCAGTTCTTC; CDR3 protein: CASSLDEAGGYNEQFF
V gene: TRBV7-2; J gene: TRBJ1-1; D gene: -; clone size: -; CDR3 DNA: TGTGCCAGCAGTAGGGTGGAGGCTGGCACTGAAGCTTTCTTT; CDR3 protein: CASSRVEAGTEAFF
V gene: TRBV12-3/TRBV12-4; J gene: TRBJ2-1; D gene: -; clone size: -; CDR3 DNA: TGTGCCAGCAGTTTTGAGGCAGGGTTCGAGTTCTTC; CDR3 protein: CASSFEAGFEFF
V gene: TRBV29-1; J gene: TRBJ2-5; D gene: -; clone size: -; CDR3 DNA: TGCAGCGTTGTACAAGAGACCCAGTACTTC; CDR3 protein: CSVVQETQYF
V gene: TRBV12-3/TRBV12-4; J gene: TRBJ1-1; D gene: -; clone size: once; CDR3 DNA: TGTGCCAGCGTGAGGGCTAGAGACACTGAAGCTTTCTTT; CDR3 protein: CASVRARDTEAFF
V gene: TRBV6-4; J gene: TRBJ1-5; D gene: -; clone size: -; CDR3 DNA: TGTGCCAGCAGTGACTCACTCAGGAGGAGCAATCAGCCCCAGCATTTT; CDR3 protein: CASSDSLRRSNQPQHF
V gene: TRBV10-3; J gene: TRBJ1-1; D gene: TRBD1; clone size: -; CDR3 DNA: TGTGCCATCAGAGACCCGGGACAGGGGATGAACACTGAAGCTTTCTTT; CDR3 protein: CAIRDPGQGMNTEAFF
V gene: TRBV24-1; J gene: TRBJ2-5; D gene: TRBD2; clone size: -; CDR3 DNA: TGTGCCACCAGTGATTTGAGTGTCTCTCTAGCGGGAGAGGAGAGAGAGACCCAGTACTTC; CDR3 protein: CATSDLSVSLAGEERETQYF